Sequencing of this T cell receptor (beta chain) was carried out in a study of identical twins. Per germline, CDR1 SGHDT and CDR2 YYEEEE. The CDR3 runs to 15 residues. V lost 2 bases and J 4 bases, leaving 14 bases between the germline ends. Each CDR3 protein gets one entry after TCRdb re-called the 5' RACE reads with MiXCR. The sample has approximately 500,000 distinct CDR3 sequences, approximately 24% seen once. This clonotype came up a few times. The same specimen was also included in a second study, on T cells expressing NK-cell markers. That paper adds: An anti-gamma-delta TCR antibody confined sorting to alpha-beta TCR T cells across several of the experiments.

This receptor was taken from a woman aged 18-35 years in good health. The sample consisted of CD4+ T cells sorted from blood. This rearrangement joins TRBV5-6 to TRBJ2-3; D gene uncertain. CDR3 coding DNA: TGTGCCAGCAGCTTCTTCCGGAAGCATCCAGATACGCAGTATTTT. Amino acids: CASSFFRKHPDTQYF.